This T cell receptor beta chain was sequenced in a study of T-cell memory formation after mild COVID-19 (dated by TCRdb to about 2021). As for the study more broadly: Most TCR sequence clusters were specific to one of the two donors. In two donors, T-cell clones that expanded and contracted after mild COVID-19 were tracked by sequencing TCRalpha and TCRbeta repertoires over time. Two young, previously healthy adult volunteers, one female and one male, were included in the cohort. What the study reported, not specific to this receptor: Contracting CD4+ clones appeared mostly in the CM and EM memory subsets, whereas CD8+ clones were enriched in EMRA. From day 15 to 85, contracting clones showed balanced CD4/CD8 phenotypes, whereas a second wave of clones that expanded from day 15 to 37 leaned towards CD4+. Only a couple of mild cases were covered in the study, and larger cohorts including severe cases with pre-infection samples were considered necessary. The detection of some responding clones in pre-infection memory suggests that pre-existing cross-reactive memory T cells joined the SARS-CoV-2 response. The second-wave clones that peaked on day 37 were not confirmed to be SARS-CoV-2 specific.

For sequencing, an Illumina NovaSeq 6000 was employed. cDNA libraries for TCRalpha and TCRbeta were prepared by 5'RACE using constant-segment primers, with sample barcodes and unique molecular identifiers added. Trizol reagent was used to extract RNA from every sample. Libraries were amplified in two PCR steps, with a second sample barcode and Illumina TruSeq adapters added in the second step. Sequencing of the libraries was done on an Illumina NovaSeq, producing 2 x 150 bp paired-end reads. On the study's bioinformatics: Demultiplexing of reads and collapsing into UMI-guided consensus sequences were performed with migec v1.2.7. Using mixcr v2.1.11, the UMI consensuses were aligned to TRA and TRB V and J templates and assembled into clonotypes. A clonotype was counted as expanded or contracted only when both edgeR and NoisET called the clonotype significant, with the noise models trained on biological replicates. edgeR calls used a false discovery rate-adjusted p below 0.01 and a log2 fold-change threshold of 1. As an exploratory analysis of dynamics, max-normalized trajectories of the 1000 most abundant clonotypes were examined by PCA with hierarchical clustering. Each responding clone was given a CD4 or CD8 phenotype based on the CD4+ and CD8+ repertoires, which had been sequenced separately. The public sequencing data were trimmed at Q25 with fastp and processed into clonotypes with MiXCR by TCRdb, which kept only in-frame beta chains. Every distinct CDR3 protein forms one entry, paired with its most common genes and DNA. The V and J calls reflect TCRdb's pipeline rather than the authors' work. Here the sample has some 410,000 distinct CDR3 sequences; 23% occur a single time. The top ten clones comprise about an eighth of the sample.

On this clonotype itself: Its target antigen remains unknown. No qualities accompany the bases; no much larger clone lies one base away.

Ficoll-Paque density gradient centrifugation was used to isolate PBMCs. For this chain, trimming is 3 bases at the V end and 0 bases at the J end, and the number of junction bases without a gene match is 8. The CDR3, cysteine through phenylalanine, is 18 amino acids long. Only the CDR3 portion is preserved as DNA: 54 bases, with reading frame beginning at the first base. Reading the germline V gene (reference sequence) gives CDR1 PRHDT and CDR2 FYEKMQ. The chain uses TRBV13 and TRBJ2-1; 10 bases in the middle match TRBD2. This clonotype was obtained from an adult woman who had mild COVID-19 (a few samples of this study predate the infection). The sample titles of this study are shuffled in the database, so cell type and time point are left out; the donor was told from shared clones. The material sequenced was PBMCs or a T cell subset sorted from them (not recorded which). The bases read TGTGCCAGCAGCTTCTTACTAGCGGGAACGAGCTCCTACAATGAGCAGTTCTTC. This encodes CASSFLLAGTSSYNEQFF.